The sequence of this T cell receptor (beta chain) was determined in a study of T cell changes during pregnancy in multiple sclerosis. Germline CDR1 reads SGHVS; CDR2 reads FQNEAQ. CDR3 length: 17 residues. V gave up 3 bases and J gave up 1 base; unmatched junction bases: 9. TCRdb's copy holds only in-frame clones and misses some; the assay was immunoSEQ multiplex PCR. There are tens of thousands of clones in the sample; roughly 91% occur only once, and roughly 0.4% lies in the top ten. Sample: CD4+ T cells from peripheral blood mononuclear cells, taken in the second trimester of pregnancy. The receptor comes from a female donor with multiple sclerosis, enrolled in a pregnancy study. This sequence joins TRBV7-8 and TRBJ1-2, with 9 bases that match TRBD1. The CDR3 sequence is CASSLNAGTGHNYGYTF. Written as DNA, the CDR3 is TGTGCCAGCAGCTTGAACGCCGGGACAGGGCATAACTATGGCTACACCTTC.